These 31 T cell receptor beta chains share one sample of origin, sequenced in a study of T cell clonality in common variable immunodeficiency. Data came from immunoSEQ multiplex PCR; TCRdb stores just in-frame clones and leaves some out. The repertoire yields 25,000 to 30,000 clones, none seen only once; the top ten contain 2.5% to 3.5%. Study-level findings and limits: Common variable immunodeficiency TCR beta sequences reportedly had fewer deletions and N-nucleotide insertions.

For these receptors, no antigen is known. The specimen sequenced was peripheral blood mononuclear cells. Receptors were obtained from a human donor with common variable immunodeficiency.

A word on this clone: The read finishes 3 residues shy of the CDR3 end, and the germline J gene is used to complete it. The rearrangement uses TRBV7-2 and TRBJ1-6; no firm D call. CDR1 SGHTA and CDR2 FQGNSA come from the germline V gene. V lost 5 bases to trimming and J lost 11 bases, with 10 bases between them. CDR3 length equals 12 residues. The CDR3 loop is CASSVLGPPLHF. The covered CDR3 bases are TGTGCCAGCAGCGTACTTGGGCCACCC.

This clone was counted many times. The sequenced fragment ends 3 residues before the CDR3 boundary, so the rest is inferred from the germline J gene. The chain is built from TRBV7-8 and TRBJ1-1; 11 positions agree with TRBD1. The CDR3 has 14 residues. Germline CDR1 SGHVS, CDR2 FQNEAQ. CDR3 DNA (partial): TGTGCCAGCAGCCGGACAGGGGGCTCGATGTTT. Translation gives CASSRTGGSMF. The full CDR3 protein reads CASSRTGGSMFAFF.

As to this clone: Coverage ceases 3 residues before the CDR3 finishes, and the germline J gene fills in the end. V is TRBV5-1 and J is TRBJ2-1; 11 bases fit TRBD1. The CDR3 has 15 amino acids. V lost 4 bases to trimming and J lost 8 bases; unmatched junction nucleotides: 8. Germline CDR1 is SGHRS and CDR2 is YFSETQ. The CDR3 sequence is CASSQGQGGSYEQFF. The covered CDR3 bases are TGCGCCAGCAGCCAGGGACAGGGGGGTTCGTATGAG.

This clone came up many times. The sequence runs out 3 residues before the end of the CDR3; the remainder is reconstructed from the germline J gene. Other DNA sequences within the sample encode an identical CDR3. The J gene is TRBJ2-1, the V gene TRBV7-3; 11 bases match TRBD2. The CDR3 is made up of 15 amino acids. Germline values: CDR1 SGHTA, CDR2 FQGTGA. The V segment lost 5 bases and the J segment 4 bases; nucleotides outside the gene matches: 4. CDR3 residues: CASSVLAGGYNEQFF. The DNA read from the CDR3 is TGTGCCAGCAGCGTTCTAGCGGGGGGTTACAATGAG.

A remark on this clone: Read data end 3 residues before the CDR3 end; the end is taken from the germline J gene. The rearrangement links TRBV7-2 to TRBJ1-6; 9 bases match TRBD1. The CDR3 loop spans 14 amino acids. The V segment lost 5 bases and the J segment 5 bases; nucleotides outside the gene matches: 1. CDR1 and CDR2 from the germline V gene are SGHTA and FQGNSA. CDR3: CASSGTGNNSPLHF. The sequenced CDR3 bases are TGTGCCAGCAGCGGGACAGGGAATAATTCACCC.

This clone has a count of ten or more. The read finishes 3 residues shy of the CDR3 end, and the germline J gene is used to complete it. The gene calls are TRBV10-3 and TRBJ1-1, with D possibly being TRBD1 (5 bases). The length of the CDR3 is 13 residues. Per the germline V gene, CDR1 is ENHRY and CDR2 is SYGVKD. The covered CDR3 bases are TGTGCCATCAGTGACCGATTGGGGGGGAAA. It codes for CAISDRLGGK. The full CDR3 reads CAISDRLGGKAFF.

This clone was detected ten times or more. The sequence runs out 3 residues before the end of the CDR3; the remainder is reconstructed from the germline J gene. The V and J genes are TRBV20-1 and TRBJ2-5; no firm D call. CDR1 and CDR2 from the germline V gene are DFQATT and SNEGSKA (reference sequence). This CDR3 has 12 residues. V was pared by 0 bases and J by 2 bases, with 4 bases between. This CDR3 is CSARDTQETQYF. Partial CDR3 DNA: TGCAGTGCTAGAGATACACAAGAGACC.

This clone was detected ten times or more. The read ends 3 residues early relative to the CDR3; the germline J gene fills the gap. The genes are TRBV7-2 and TRBJ2-5, with a possible D match to TRBD2 (5 bases). CDR1 SGHTA and CDR2 FQGNSA come from the germline V gene. There are 13 residues in the CDR3. Trimming left V 3 bases short and J 5 bases short, with 10 bases between. Partial CDR3 DNA: TGTGCCAGCAGCTTCGGACTGATGGAGACC. Protein product: CASSFGLMET. The CDR3 in full is CASSFGLMETQYF.

This clone came up many times. With the read ending 3 residues before the CDR3 end, the germline J gene is used to fill in that end. The chain links TRBV10-3 to TRBJ1-5; D is uncertain. V lost 3 bases to trimming and J lost 0 bases, with 12 bases between them. The CDR3 runs to 16 residues. Germline-derived CDR1 and CDR2 are ENHRY and SYGVKD. The CDR3 DNA, read in part, is TGTGCCATCAGTGACTCTACACGGGGTAGCAATCAGCCC. It codes for CAISDSTRGSNQP. The entire CDR3 protein reads CAISDSTRGSNQPQHF.

This clone appeared a few times. The missing CDR3 end, 3 residues past where the read stops, is filled in from the germline J gene. This chain joins TRBV6-1 and TRBJ2-3; 7 bases fit TRBD1. Unmatched junction bases numbered 9, after V lost 2 bases and J lost 4 bases. This CDR3 has 16 residues. Germline V gene data show CDR1 as MNHNS and CDR2 as SASEGT. The sequenced CDR3 bases are TGTGCCAGCAGTGAATCGTTGACAGGGAAGGCAGATACG. It yields the protein CASSESLTGKADT. The complete CDR3 reads CASSESLTGKADTQYF.

The table lists this clone with many counts. The CDR3 goes on 3 residues after the read ends, and that part is filled in from the germline J gene. The chain carries TRBV7-9 and TRBJ2-7; TRBD2 aligns across 13 bases. The germline CDR1 and CDR2 sequences are SEHNR and FQNEAQ (reference sequence). The CDR3 extends over 15 amino acids. J lost 6 bases, V lost 2 bases, and 4 bases had no gene match. The CDR3 sequence is CASSLPGTSGIEQYF. The sequenced part of the CDR3 DNA is TGTGCCAGCAGCTTACCCGGGACTAGCGGGATCGAG.

This clone was observed a handful of times. The CDR3: CASSERSTGYGYTF. The sequenced CDR3 bases are TGTGCCAGCAGTGAAAGGAGTACGGGCTATGGC. This chain connects TRBV2 to TRBJ1-2; D unclear. From the germline J gene comes the end of the CDR3, since the read stops 3 residues before it. The germline CDR1 and CDR2 sequences are SNHLY and FYNNEI. This CDR3 is built from 14 residues. Deletions cut 2 bases from V and 4 bases from J, with 11 bases between.

This clone was detected only a few times. The CDR3 end is not reached by the read, which stops 3 residues before it; the germline J gene fills it in. The chain has TRBV5-1 and TRBJ1-4, with TRBD1 matching over 7 bases. Germline V gene sequence: CDR1 SGHRS, CDR2 YFSETQ. Trimming removed 4 bases from V and 8 bases from J; junction bases left unmatched: 8. The CDR3 extends over 14 amino acids. The CDR3 region is CASSNRGLGEKLFF. CDR3 bases read: TGCGCCAGCAGCAATAGGGGGCTGGGGGAAAAA.

This clone was observed a handful of times. The read comes to an end 3 residues before the CDR3 does, leaving the germline J gene to fill in the end. The chain is built from TRBV6-1 and TRBJ2-5, with TRBD1 identical over 7 bases. V shed 0 bases, J shed 5 bases, and the junction held 3 bases outside the gene matches. Germline CDR1 and CDR2: MNHNS and SASEGT. The CDR3 runs to 14 residues. The covered CDR3 bases are TGTGCCAGCAGTGAAGCGAGGGGGCGGGAGACC. Translation: CASSEARGRET. The CDR3 reads in full as CASSEARGRETQYF.

The table lists this clone with many counts. The read gets to within 3 residues of the CDR3 end, and the germline J gene fills in the rest. The chain joins TRBV7-7 to TRBJ2-3, with D perhaps TRBD2 (5 bases). V lost 11 bases and J 6 bases, leaving 15 bases between the germline ends. Germline values: CDR1 SSHAT, CDR2 FNYEAQ (reference sequence). This CDR3 is built from 12 residues. Partial CDR3 DNA: TGTGCCCTGGGGAGCGCGGGCGATACG. Translation: CALGSAGDT. The whole CDR3 protein reads CALGSAGDTQYF.

The sample holds many counts of this clone. The read is 3 residues too short to cover the CDR3 end, so that end is filled in from the germline J gene. The chain combines TRBV7-8 with TRBJ1-1; 7 nucleotides agree with TRBD1. This CDR3 has 15 residues. Germline lookup yields CDR1 SGHVS and CDR2 FQNEAQ. V lost 1 base, J lost 0 bases, and 2 bases stayed unmatched. CDR3 amino acids: CASSLGQGLNTEAFF. The DNA read from the CDR3 is TGTGCCAGCAGCTTAGGACAGGGCTTGAACACTGAA. The full variable domain, with the rest looked up from reference TRBV7-8 and TRBJ1-1, is GAGVSQSPRYKVAKRGQDVALRCDPISGHVSLFWYQQALGQGPEFLTYFQNEAQLDKSGLPSDRFFAERPEGSVSTLKIQRTQQEDSAVYLCASSLGQGLNTEAFFGQGTRLTVV.

Regarding this clone: The sequenced fragment ends 3 residues before the CDR3 boundary, so the rest is inferred from the germline J gene. The chain recombines TRBV7-8 with TRBJ2-7; the match to TRBD1 covers 7 bases. The CDR3 has 15 residues. Losses at the gene ends were 5 bases for V and 1 base for J; bases not matched to a gene: 8. CDR1 is SGHVS, CDR2 FQNEAQ, per germline. CDR3 sequence reads: CASSAHRGPSYEQYF. Incomplete CDR3 DNA: TGTGCCAGCAGCGCACACAGGGGACCTTCCTACGAG.

There are many counts of this clone. The read stops 3 residues short of the end of the CDR3; the missing end is completed from the germline J gene. The chain is built from TRBV5-1 and TRBJ2-7; 10 bases map to TRBD1. The ends lost 4 bases at V and 5 bases at J; junction bases unmatched: 6. Germline assignment: CDR1 SGHRS and CDR2 YFSETQ. This CDR3 has 14 amino acids. CDR3 amino acids: CASSLGQGKNEQYF. The CDR3 bases that were read are TGCGCCAGCAGCCTGGGACAGGGGAAAAACGAG.

The sample holds many counts of this clone. The read comes to an end 3 residues before the CDR3 does, leaving the germline J gene to fill in the end. V is TRBV18 and J is TRBJ2-1, with unresolved D. V lost 4 bases to trimming and J lost 6 bases, with 7 bases between them. Germline assignment: CDR1 KGHSH and CDR2 LQKENI. This CDR3 has 12 amino acids. The CDR3 spells CASSRSGNEQFF. The sequenced CDR3 bases are TGTGCCAGCTCACGCTCGGGCAATGAG.

There are many counts of this clone. The read ends 3 residues shy of where the CDR3 ends; the end is completed using the germline J gene. This chain joins TRBV7-2 and TRBJ2-1; weak D call: TRBD2 (5 bases). Trimming shortened V by 0 bases and J by 9 bases, and 15 bases separated the two germline ends. The CDR3 sequence is 15 residues long. Germline V gene data show CDR1 as SGHTA and CDR2 as FQGNSA. The part of the CDR3 DNA that was read is TGTGCCAGCAGCTTAGCGCAGCGGCCCCCAAGTGAG. Its protein is CASSLAQRPPSE. The whole CDR3 sequence reads CASSLAQRPPSEQFF.

This clone was picked up many times. Read coverage stops 3 residues before the CDR3 terminus; the germline J gene supplies the remainder. The V gene is TRBV4-1, the J gene TRBJ2-1; D is unclear. V was trimmed by 4 bases and J by 0 bases, leaving 10 bases between them. CDR1 MGHRA and CDR2 YSYEKL come from the germline V gene. The CDR3 is 15 amino acids. CDR3 loop: CASSPSGSSYNEQFF. Incomplete CDR3 DNA: TGCGCCAGCAGCCCAAGTGGTAGCTCCTACAATGAG.

On this clone: The read ends 3 residues before the CDR3 terminus; that terminus is restored from the germline J gene. The chain uses TRBV6-1 and TRBJ2-5, with 9 bases lining up with TRBD1. The CDR3 runs to 15 residues. The V gene's germline CDR1 is MNHNS and CDR2 SASEGT. The junction had 8 bases not matched to a gene; V was cut back by 4 bases and J by 5 bases. CDR3 in amino acids: CASSVGQGYGETQYF. CDR3 DNA, as far as it was read: TGTGCCAGCAGTGTGGGACAGGGCTACGGGGAGACC.

This clone was detected ten times or more. The DNA ends 3 residues before the CDR3 does, and the rest of the CDR3 is filled in from the germline J gene. The genes are TRBV10-3 and TRBJ2-2; 8 nucleotides match TRBD2. The CDR3 length is 17 residues. Germline CDR1 ENHRY, CDR2 SYGVKD. Trimming cost V 0 bases and J 4 bases; bases outside gene matches: 7. CDR3 DNA, as far as it was read: TGTGCCATCAGTGAGTCGGCTAGCGGGTCCGCCACCGGGGAG. It translates to CAISESASGSATGE. The whole CDR3 sequence reads CAISESASGSATGELFF.

The table lists this clone with many counts. The DNA ends 3 residues before the CDR3 does, and the rest of the CDR3 is filled in from the germline J gene. The chain recombines TRBV7-6 with TRBJ1-1, with TRBD1 as a possible D gene (6 bases). Germline assignment: CDR1 SGHVS and CDR2 FNYEAQ. Trimming shortened V by 6 bases and J by 4 bases, and 12 bases separated the two germline ends. This CDR3 region has 13 residues. The CDR3 protein is CASSIGQSTEAFF. The sequenced CDR3 bases are TGTGCCAGCAGTATAGGACAGAGCACTGAA.

Concerning this clone itself: The read terminates 3 residues before the CDR3 end, so the remaining end is supplied by the germline J gene. The chain uses TRBV7-6 and TRBJ2-5; D gene uncertain. Trimming shortened V by 1 base and J by 5 bases, and 8 bases separated the two germline ends. The CDR3 totals 13 residues. Looked up from germline, CDR1 is SGHVS and CDR2 is FNYEAQ. Partial CDR3 DNA: TGTGCCAGCAGCTTAGATTACGGGGAGACC. This translates into CASSLDYGET. The full CDR3 reads CASSLDYGETQYF.

This clone came up a few times. The read ends 3 residues shy of where the CDR3 ends; the end is completed using the germline J gene. The J gene is TRBJ1-2, the V gene TRBV19; TRBD1 aligns across 8 bases. Germline V CDR1 and CDR2: LNHDA, SQIVND (reference sequence). The CDR3 runs to 15 residues. The junction had 7 bases not matched to a gene; V was cut back by 3 bases and J by 4 bases. The CDR3 region is CASSIRTGSGYGYTF. The DNA read from the CDR3 is TGTGCCAGTAGTATCAGGACAGGGTCGGGCTATGGC.

Ten or more counts support this clone. The read terminates 3 residues ahead of where the CDR3 ends, so the germline J gene completes it. This chain links TRBV20-1 with TRBJ2-1, with 11 bases lining up with TRBD2. The V and J ends lost 5 bases and 3 bases, in that order; junction bases with no gene match: 3. The V gene's germline CDR1 is DFQATT and CDR2 SNEGSKA (reference sequence). The CDR3 covers 14 residues. The CDR3 loop is CSAGSGRDYNEQFF. The DNA read from the CDR3 is TGCAGTGCTGGTAGCGGGAGGGACTACAATGAG.

For this clone: The read finishes 3 residues shy of the CDR3 end, and the germline J gene is used to complete it. The chain is built from TRBV11-2 and TRBJ1-4; D uncertain. The CDR3 totals 14 residues. With 4 bases removed from V and 4 bases from J, the gap between germline ends came to 10 bases. Germline V gene sequence: CDR1 SGHAT, CDR2 FQNNGV. Incomplete CDR3 DNA: TGTGCCAGCAGCTCGGGGAACGGTAATGAAAAA. Encoded protein: CASSSGNGNEK. The entire CDR3 protein reads CASSSGNGNEKLFF.

This clone was picked up many times. The sequence runs out 3 residues before the end of the CDR3; the remainder is reconstructed from the germline J gene. The sample holds other DNA sequences that translate to the same CDR3. The rearrangement links TRBV5-1 to TRBJ2-1; D may be TRBD2 (6 bases). This CDR3 spans 15 amino acids. The V end was cut by 4 bases, the J end by 8 bases, with 19 bases between. Germline V gene sequence: CDR1 SGHRS, CDR2 YFSETQ. The part of the CDR3 DNA that was read is TGCGCCAGCAGCCTGGGCGGAGGGTCAGCGGATGAG. This sequence encodes CASSLGGGSADE. The full CDR3 sequence reads CASSLGGGSADEQFF.

This clone was seen ten or more times. The read falls 3 residues short of the CDR3 end, and the missing part is taken from the germline J gene. The chain employs TRBV20-1 and TRBJ1-1; maybe TRBD1 (5 bases). The germline V gene has CDR1 DFQATT and CDR2 SNEGSKA (reference sequence). The V end lost 1 base, the J end lost 0 bases, and 9 bases lay between the germline ends. The CDR3 is made up of 14 amino acids. The sequenced CDR3 bases are TGCAGTGCTAGAGCCTGGGGGGTGAACACTGAA. Translating it yields CSARAWGVNTE. In full, the CDR3 is CSARAWGVNTEAFF.

The table lists this clone with a few counts. The CDR3 reads CASSLGWLGELFF. The part of the CDR3 DNA that was read is TGTGCCAGCAGCTTAGGGTGGCTCGGGGAG. The chain joins TRBV7-7 to TRBJ2-2; D not certain. The read finishes 3 residues shy of the CDR3 end, and the germline J gene is used to complete it. This CDR3 contains 13 residues. V was trimmed by 1 base and J by 7 bases, leaving 7 bases between them. CDR1 is SSHAT, CDR2 FNYEAQ, per germline (reference sequence).